This TCR beta chain was recorded in a study of T-cell reconstitution after alpha-beta-depleted transplantation in children. TCRbeta library preparation incorporated unique molecular identifiers. TCRdb reprocessed the PCR reads with MiXCR, giving one entry per CDR3 protein. Of 600,000 or so distinct CDR3 sequences listed, approximately 22% were seen once; the top ten hold roughly 15%. This clonotype was found a few times. Its target is not known. Study-level findings and limits: Where alpha-beta T cells came from about two months after transplant was reportedly several hundred expanded graft clones.

The V gene's germline CDR1 is MRHNA and CDR2 SNTAGT. The CDR3 covers 14 residues. V lost 2 bases and J 4 bases, leaving 8 bases between the germline ends. Here the sequenced sample was PBMCs, mostly from graft donor cells, taken 360 days after TCRalphabeta/CD19-depleted stem cell transplant. The V and J genes are TRBV6-4 and TRBJ2-2, with no clear D. This sequence was found in a boy in the first two years of life who had a stem cell transplant for acute myeloid leukemia, so the T cells may come from the graft donor. CDR3 loop: CASSDPAGTGELFF. In DNA form, the CDR3 reads TGTGCCAGCAGTGACCCAGCTGGCACCGGGGAGCTGTTTTTT.